One and the same sample provided the 26 T cell receptor beta chains below, sequenced in a study of tumor and adjacent non-tumor tissue in lung cancer. No cell sorting was done before RNA was extracted from the tissue. More than 3 cm separated this lung sample from the edge of the tumor. A modified ARM-PCR protocol with three rounds of nested PCR amplified TCRbeta. TCRdb itself ran the multiplex PCR reads through MiXCR, one entry per CDR3 protein. This table holds tens of thousands of distinct CDR3 sequences, about 70% found once. The sequencing input was distant non-tumor lung tissue. Receptors originate from a woman aged 55 to 70 with non-small cell lung cancer.

Of note for this clonotype: It is likely a read error, because the conserved phenylalanine at the end of the CDR3 is missing. The V call is TRBV28, the J call TRBJ2-3, with D perhaps TRBD2 (5 bases). Looked up from germline, CDR1 is MDHEN and CDR2 is SYDVKM. The ends were cut back, 6 bases at V and 0 bases at J, with 13 bases in the middle. The CDR3 covers 15 residues. CDR3 loop: CASSGVQTSTDTQYY. The DNA for the CDR3 is TGTGCCAGCAGCGGGGTACAGACTAGCACAGATACGCAGTATTAT.

The chain uses TRBV4-3 and TRBJ2-1; D call uncertain. The germline V gene encodes CDR1 LGHNA and CDR2 YSLEER. This CDR3 has 18 residues. V lost 0 bases and J lost 3, with 18 bases in between. CDR3 amino acids: CASSQETSDATYYNEQFF. The CDR3 DNA sequence: TGCGCCAGCAGCCAAGAGACTTCCGACGCTACCTACTACAATGAGCAGTTCTTC.

As to this clonotype: Since a much larger clone is just one base distant, this may be a read error. The J gene is TRBJ1-1, the V gene TRBV5-4; D is unresolved. The CDR3 runs to 15 residues. V was pared by 6 bases and J by 3 bases, with 18 bases between. Germline CDR1 reads SGHNT; CDR2 reads YYREEE (reference sequence). CDR3 sequence: CASIPRSGADTEAFF. CDR3 bases: TGTGCCAGCATTCCCCGGAGTGGTGCCGACACTGAAGCTTTCTTT.

A remark on this clonotype: Because it lacks the conserved phenylalanine or tryptophan at the end, this CDR3 is likely a read error. The rearrangement links TRBV10-3 to TRBJ2-7; D might be TRBD1 or TRBD2, each matching 5 bases. The ends were cut back, 7 bases at V and 3 bases at J, with 13 bases in the middle. CDR3 size: 13 residues. Germline lookup yields CDR1 ENHRY and CDR2 SYGVKD. The CDR3 is CAIMGTSDYEQYL. As DNA, the CDR3 is TGTGCCATCATGGGGACCAGCGACTACGAGCAGTACTTA.

The chain links TRBV6-2 or TRBV6-3 to TRBJ1-5; 10 positions match TRBD1. The germline V gene encodes CDR1 MNHEY and CDR2 SVGEGT. The CDR3 is 20 amino acids. The junction had 17 bases not matched to a gene; V was cut back by 2 bases and J by 4 bases. The CDR3 DNA is TGTGCCAGCAGTTACCTCTCCGTGGACAGGGGGAGGTATAGTAATCAGCCCCAGCATTTT. It codes for CASSYLSVDRGRYSNQPQHF.

Many counts were recorded for this clonotype. The chain employs TRBV6-5 and TRBJ1-2; D perhaps matches TRBD1 (6 bases). This CDR3 has 13 amino acids. CDR1 and CDR2 from the germline V gene are MNHEY and SVGAGI. V lost 5 bases and J 5 bases, leaving 12 bases between the germline ends. The CDR3 DNA reads TGTGCCAGCAGTCCAGGGGCCGAGTATGGCTACACCTTC. The encoded protein is CASSPGAEYGYTF.

About this clonotype itself: At one end the junction does not follow the germline gene, possibly because of a read error. The genes are TRBV5-6 and TRBJ1-6, with 12 bases matching TRBD1. Germline-derived CDR1 and CDR2 are SGHDT and YYEEEE. This CDR3 contains 16 residues. This CDR3 is CASSLGTGGRYPPLLF. In nucleotides, the CDR3 is TGTGCCAGCAGTTTGGGGACAGGGGGCAGGTATCCACCCCTCCTCTTT.

Details on this clonotype: The junction does not match germline at one end; this may be a read error. The chain is built from TRBV5-1 and TRBJ2-6, with D perhaps matching TRBD1 (5 bases). The CDR3 covers 17 residues. CDR1 and CDR2 from the germline V gene are SGHRS and YFSETQ. The CDR3 sequence is CASSPAVGFSGANVLAF. Here the CDR3 DNA reads TGCGCCAGCAGCCCGGCCGTGGGATTCTCTGGGGCCAACGTCCTGGCTTTC.

Turning to this clonotype: A much more abundant neighbour one base away suggests this may be a read error. J is TRBJ2-5 and V is TRBV28, with D possibly TRBD2 on 5 matching bases. This CDR3 spans 14 amino acids. Germline CDR1 reads MDHEN; CDR2 reads SYDVKM. V was cut by 0 bases and J by 5 bases, with 10 bases left in between. In nucleotides, the CDR3 is TGTGCCAGCAGTTTATGGGCCGGGAACGAGACCCAGTACTTC. This sequence encodes CASSLWAGNETQYF.

Comments on this clonotype: The junction departs from germline at one end; a sequencing error may be responsible. The chain carries TRBV6-7 and TRBJ2-1; the D is unclear. TRBV6-7 is assigned to the ORF class and has an uncertain function. The CDR3 covers 17 residues. The CDR3 loop reads CANTIKAGTHSYDEQFF. CDR3 nucleotide sequence: TGCGCCAACACGATCAAAGCCGGTACTCACTCCTACGATGAGCAGTTCTTC.

As to this clonotype: One end of the junction is discordant with germline, which a read error may explain. CDR3 sequence: CASVRIAGEMFF. The CDR3 DNA sequence: TGCGCCAGCGTTAGAATTGCTGGGGAGATGTTTTTT. The rearrangement links TRBV10-1 to TRBJ2-2, with D possibly being TRBD2 (5 bases). The germline V gene encodes CDR1 WNHNN and CDR2 SYGVQD (reference sequence). The CDR3 has 12 residues.

As regards this clonotype: A much larger clonotype is one base distant, so this may be a read error. CDR3 sequence: CPGSYGSYF. CDR3 DNA sequence: TGTCCCGGCAGTTACGGGTCCTACTTT. V is TRBV6-6 and J is TRBJ1-1; D remains unclear. Germline V lookup: CDR1 MNHNY, CDR2 SVGAGI (reference sequence). This CDR3 comprises 9 residues.

The rearrangement joins TRBV11-2 to TRBJ2-4; D gene unclear. The CDR3 consists of 14 residues. The V end lost 5 bases, the J end lost 4 bases, and 12 bases lay between the germline ends. Germline values: CDR1 SGHAT, CDR2 FQNNGV. CDR3 loop: CASSLTGSKNIQYF. In DNA form, the CDR3 reads TGTGCCAGCAGCCTCACGGGCAGTAAAAACATTCAGTACTTC.

This clonotype turned up a few times. The junction departs from germline at one end; a sequencing error may be responsible. V and J are TRBV10-2 and TRBJ2-3; D possibly corresponds to TRBD1 (6 bases). The V gene's germline CDR1 is WSHSY and CDR2 SAAADI. The CDR3 contains 12 residues. CDR3 amino acids: CTSTHRADTQYF. DNA for the CDR3: TGCACCAGCACGCACAGGGCCGACACGCAGTATTTT.

As regards this clonotype: The junction differs from germline at one of its ends, possibly a read error. The chain uses TRBV4-3 and TRBJ1-2, with 8 bases aligning to TRBD1. The germline CDR1 and CDR2 sequences are LGHNA and YSLEER. The CDR3 length is 16 residues. CDR3 sequence: CASCLTSDRVDYGYIF. CDR3 DNA sequence: TGCGCCAGCTGCCTCACATCGGACAGGGTCGACTATGGCTACATCTTC.

Worth noting for this clonotype: The junction departs from the called germline gene at one end, perhaps through a read error. V and J are TRBV2 and TRBJ2-6; D may be TRBD1 or TRBD2 (5 bases each). Germline CDR1 and CDR2: SNHLY and FYNNEI. This CDR3 is 17 amino acids long. CDR3 region: CASRPGRMSSGANVLTF. CDR3 DNA sequence: TGTGCCAGCAGACCGGGACGGATGAGCTCTGGAGCCAACGTCCTGACTTTC.

A remark on this clonotype: No conserved phenylalanine or tryptophan is present at the end of the CDR3, so a read error is the likely explanation. The DNA is left out, because the CDR3 cannot be placed on it with certainty; the CDR3 is given as TCRdb lists it. The chain carries TRBV14 and TRBJ2-3; no check of the table's D call, TRBD2, against the DNA was made. 18 amino acids form the CDR3, both terminal residues included. Germline values: CDR1 SGHDN, CDR2 FVKESK. The CDR3 is CTSSQPPGLAGRIDTRYY.

In regard to this clonotype: Mismatch with germline at one junction end may stem from a read error. The gene calls are TRBV12-3 or TRBV12-4 and TRBJ2-7, with D perhaps assigned TRBD1 or TRBD2 (6 bases each). The CDR3 totals 15 residues. In nucleotides, the CDR3 is TGTGCCAGCAGTTTTTATGGGGGGCAATCCTACGAGCACTACTTC. Residues: CASSFYGGQSYEHYF.

This rearrangement joins TRBV11-2 to TRBJ2-1; D may correspond to TRBD1 or TRBD2 (5 bases each). There are 14 residues in the CDR3. CDR1 SGHAT and CDR2 FQNNGV come from the germline V gene. V was shortened by 8 bases and J by 4 bases, with 15 bases between the two germline ends. The CDR3 here is CASDSSGAYNEQFF. The CDR3 DNA sequence: TGTGCCAGCGACTCTTCCGGGGCATACAATGAGCAGTTCTTC.

The chain employs TRBV2 and TRBJ2-7; D not resolved. The CDR3 has 12 amino acids. The V gene's germline CDR1 is SNHLY and CDR2 FYNNEI. Trimming took 1 base from V and 3 from J, leaving 4 bases between them. DNA of the CDR3: TGTGCCAGCAGTGAAGGAAGCTACGAGCAGTACTTC. Translating gives CASSEGSYEQYF.

This clonotype is labeled as medium-sized. This chain connects TRBV6-2 or TRBV6-3 to TRBJ2-1, with D possibly being TRBD2 (6 bases). The CDR3 sequence is 15 residues long. Germline CDR1 MNHEY, CDR2 SVGEGT. Trimming pared 5 bases from V and 6 bases from J, leaving 17 bases between. The CDR3 reads CASSNPRGISNEQFF. As DNA, the CDR3 is TGTGCCAGCAGTAACCCCCGGGGGATATCCAATGAGCAGTTCTTC.

Comments on this clonotype: Mismatch with germline at one junction end may stem from a read error. V gene TRBV28 combines with J gene TRBJ2-4, with unresolved D. Germline CDR1 and CDR2: MDHEN and SYDVKM. CDR3 length equals 17 residues. The CDR3 DNA reads as TGTGTCAGCAGTTTACCCGACTCTGGAATAACCAAAAACATTCAGTATTTC. Translated, it gives CVSSLPDSGITKNIQYF.

As concerns this clonotype: At one of its ends the junction is not consistent with the germline gene, which may arise from a read error. The rearrangement links TRBV10-1 to TRBJ2-1; D possibly uses TRBD1 or TRBD2 (7 bases each). The CDR3 is 15 amino acids. CDR1 and CDR2 (germline): WNHNN, SYGVQD (reference sequence). CDR3 DNA sequence: TGCGCCAACATTCAGGGGGGGAGCTCCTATAATGAGCAGTTCTTC. As protein: CANIQGGSSYNEQFF.

This clonotype appeared a few times. CDR3 DNA: TGTGCCGGACGACAGGGGGAGTCCTCTGGAAACACCATATATTTT. This sequence encodes CAGRQGESSGNTIYF. The chain links TRBV12-3 or TRBV12-4 to TRBJ1-3; TRBD1 matches 9 bases. V lost 11 bases, J lost 0 bases, and 8 bases stayed unmatched. The CDR3 totals 15 residues.

The sample holds many counts of this clonotype. CDR3 coding DNA: TGTGCCAGCAGGTCGGGTTCTACCTACGAGCAGTACTTC. Its protein is CASRSGSTYEQYF. The chain employs TRBV6-5 and TRBJ2-7; no firm D call. CDR3 length: 13 amino acids. Germline CDR1 MNHEY, CDR2 SVGAGI. The germline V and J ends were trimmed by 6 bases and 2 bases, with 11 bases remaining between them.

The rearrangement uses TRBV7-3 and TRBJ2-2, with D tentatively TRBD2 (6 bases). The V and J ends lost 5 bases and 5 bases respectively, with 15 bases between them. The germline V gene encodes CDR1 SGHTA and CDR2 FQGTGA. The CDR3 is 15 amino acids. The CDR3 is CASSPNGSRTGELFF. CDR3 coding DNA: TGTGCCAGCAGCCCTAACGGGAGCAGGACCGGGGAGCTGTTTTTT.